This T cell receptor (beta chain) was sequenced during a study of CD8 T cells in Susac syndrome. Roughly 0.45 to 1 ug RNA was reverse transcribed with random hexamers. Each CDR3 protein is one row after TCRdb ran MiXCR on the immunoSEQ multiplex PCR reads. This sample carries 150,000 to 200,000 distinct CDR3 sequences, over 85% of them seen once, and the ten largest clones take roughly 0.097%. Study-level results: The TCR sequencing and HLA analysis in the study involved a relatively small number of individuals, as the study acknowledged.

The CDR3 is 16 residues long. V was clipped by 3 bases and J by 2 bases, with 16 bases between them. In germline, CDR1 is MGHRA, CDR2 YSYEKL. In regard to this clonotype: What it binds is not known.

High-throughput TCR beta sequencing covered peripheral CD8+ and CD4+ T cells. Relapsing-remitting disease, either stable or active, was present in the treatment-naive patients who were the multiple sclerosis controls. Negative isolation yielded CD8+ and CD4+ T cells; FACS enriched TEMRA cells. Sequenced input: CD4+ T cells from PBMCs. The clonotype originates from a human donor with multiple sclerosis. The gene calls are TRBV4-1 and TRBJ2-5; no reliable D call. Here the CDR3 DNA reads TGCGCCAGCAGCCAGCCCCTAATGTTGCTTCAAGAGACCCAGTACTTC. This gives the protein CASSQPLMLLQETQYF.